Presented here are 32 T cell receptor beta chains from one specimen sequenced in a study of control samples from healthy donors and cancer patients. Libraries were prepared by immunoSEQ multiplex PCR; TCRdb keeps only in-frame clonotypes and omits some of them. The top ten hold 6% to 7% of the sample, which has some 410,000 clones, roughly 90% seen once. Sequenced sample: PBMCs. All receptors come from a man aged 40-55 years with head and neck cancer.

This rearrangement joins TRBV3-1 (or the pseudogene TRBV3-2) to TRBJ1-1; D not resolved. V was cut by 3 bases and J by 5 bases, with 10 bases left in between. There are 13 residues in the CDR3. Per germline, CDR1 LGHDT and CDR2 YNNKEL (reference sequence). The CDR3 bases are TGTGCCAGCAGCCATGGTGTGGTGACTGAAGCTTTCTTT. It is translated as CASSHGVVTEAFF.

This rearrangement joins TRBV7-3 to TRBJ2-6; TRBD2 matches at 8 bases. V was pared by 3 bases and J by 3 bases, with 4 bases of the junction left unmatched. The CDR3 is 16 amino acids. Looked up from germline, CDR1 is SGHTA and CDR2 is FQGTGA. The CDR3 here is CASSLAGGSGANVLTF. DNA for the CDR3: TGTGCCAGCAGCTTGGCGGGGGGCAGTGGGGCCAACGTCCTGACTTTC. Combining the CDR3 with reference TRBV7-3 and TRBJ2-6 gives the whole variable domain GAGVSQTPSNKVTEKGKYVELRCDPISGHTALYWYRQSLGQGPEFLIYFQGTGAADDSGLPNDRFFAVRPEGSVSTLKIQRTERGDSAVYLCASSLAGGSGANVLTFGAGSRLTVL.

The table lists this clone with a count of one. The chain has TRBV13 and TRBJ2-7; no clear D gene. V dropped 0 bases and J dropped 2 bases, with 5 bases sitting between them. The CDR3 spans 13 residues. The V gene's germline CDR1 is PRHDT and CDR2 FYEKMQ (reference sequence). CDR3 sequence (DNA): TGTGCCAGCAGCTTAGGTTTTACCTACGAGCAGTACTTC. It translates to CASSLGFTYEQYF.

V and J are TRBV7-9 and TRBJ2-3; 7 bases line up with TRBD2. After removal of 1 base from V and 2 bases from J, the junction contained 12 bases not matched to a gene. This CDR3 is 18 amino acids long. CDR1 and CDR2 from the germline V gene are SEHNR and FQNEAQ (reference sequence). As DNA, the CDR3 is TGTGCCAGCAGCTTAGGGACCCCTGCTAGCGGACCCACAGATACGCAGTATTTT. Translating gives CASSLGTPASGPTDTQYF. Filled out from reference TRBV7-9 and TRBJ2-3, the complete variable domain reads DTGVSQNPRHKITKRGQNVTFRCDPISEHNRLYWYRQTLGQGPEFLTYFQNEAQLEKSRLLSDRFSAERPKGSFSTLEIQRTEQGDSAMYLCASSLGTPASGPTDTQYFGPGTRLTVL.

This rearrangement joins TRBV28 to TRBJ1-2, with TRBD1 matching over 7 bases. The junction had 13 bases not matched to a gene; V was cut back by 7 bases and J by 5 bases. Germline CDR1 reads MDHEN; CDR2 reads SYDVKM. The CDR3 consists of 15 residues. The CDR3 coding sequence is TGTGCCAGCACTCGGGCAGGGGGTAATGGGTATGGCTACACCTTC. Its translation is CASTRAGGNGYGYTF.

Only one count was recorded for this clone. This chain uses TRBV2 with TRBJ2-2, with D possibly TRBD1 on 6 matching bases. This CDR3 is 15 amino acids long. Germline V gene lookup returns CDR1 SNHLY and CDR2 FYNNEI. Trimming removed 10 bases from V and 5 bases from J, with 20 bases in between. DNA for the CDR3: TGTGCCATACCGCGAACAGGGAGTTTTACCGGGGAGCTGTTTTTT. Translated, it gives CAIPRTGSFTGELFF.

The rearrangement links TRBV30 to TRBJ2-6; D remains ambiguous. This CDR3 has 15 amino acids. CDR1 is GTSNPN and CDR2 is SVGIG in the germline V gene (reference sequence). Trimming pared 8 bases from V and 0 bases from J, leaving 14 bases between. CDR3 nucleotide sequence: TGTGCCGGAATCCGACGGATCTCTGGGGCCAACGTCCTGACTTTC. This translates into CAGIRRISGANVLTF.

The chain has TRBV29-1 and TRBJ2-5; 11 nucleotides align to TRBD1. V lost 7 bases to trimming and J lost 7 bases; unmatched junction nucleotides: 5. Germline V gene lookup returns CDR1 SQVTM and CDR2 ANQGSEA. The CDR3 extends over 12 amino acids. The CDR3 protein is CSADRGLGTQYF. Written as DNA, the CDR3 is TGCAGCGCGGACAGGGGGCTAGGGACCCAGTACTTC.

The chain employs TRBV5-1 and TRBJ2-5; perhaps TRBD1 as D (6 bases). Looked up from germline, CDR1 is SGHRS and CDR2 is YFSETQ. This CDR3 has 13 residues. The ends were cut back, 2 bases at V and 5 bases at J, with 10 bases in the middle. In DNA, the CDR3 is TGCGCCAGCAGCTTAGGGGGTAGGGAGACCCAGTACTTC. This sequence encodes CASSLGGRETQYF.

This chain links TRBV24-1 with TRBJ2-2, with D perhaps given as TRBD1 or TRBD2 (5 bases each). V gave up 9 bases and J gave up 1 base, with 11 bases separating them. Germline V gives CDR1 KGHDR, CDR2 SFDVKD. The CDR3 runs 14 residues. The CDR3 region is CATCPGRNTGELFF. CDR3 DNA: TGTGCCACCTGTCCGGGACGGAACACCGGGGAGCTGTTTTTT.

This clone was counted once. This chain uses TRBV7-8 with TRBJ1-2; 8 positions agree with TRBD1. Germline CDR1 reads SGHVS; CDR2 reads FQNEAQ. Germline trimming cut 3 bases from V and 6 bases from J; bases unmatched to any gene: 6. The CDR3 is 14 residues long. CDR3 sequence (DNA): TGTGCCAGCAGCTTGGGACGACAGGGGAATGGCTACACCTTC. Its translation: CASSLGRQGNGYTF. Filled out from reference TRBV7-8 and TRBJ1-2, the complete variable domain reads GAGVSQSPRYKVAKRGQDVALRCDPISGHVSLFWYQQALGQGPEFLTYFQNEAQLDKSGLPSDRFFAERPEGSVSTLKIQRTQQEDSAVYLCASSLGRQGNGYTFGSGTRLTVV.

The rearrangement uses TRBV5-1 and TRBJ2-7, with TRBD2 matching 7 bases. Germline values: CDR1 SGHRS, CDR2 YFSETQ. The CDR3 loop spans 15 amino acids. The J segment lost 3 bases and the V segment lost 1 base, leaving 7 bases of the junction unmatched. The CDR3 sequence: CASSLLGLGVYEQYF. The CDR3 nucleotides read TGCGCCAGCAGCTTGTTAGGACTAGGGGTCTACGAGCAGTACTTC.

The V and J genes are TRBV5-1 and TRBJ1-1; D is unclear. Trimming stripped 4 bases from V and 5 bases from J, with 12 bases between. The germline CDR1 and CDR2 sequences are SGHRS and YFSETQ. The CDR3 runs 13 residues. The CDR3 loop reads CASSRSVGTEAFF. The DNA for the CDR3 is TGCGCCAGCAGCCGCTCAGTTGGGACTGAAGCTTTCTTT.

The chain uses TRBV7-6 and TRBJ2-7, with 7 positions matching TRBD2. This CDR3 comprises 14 residues. CDR1 and CDR2 (germline): SGHVS, FNYEAQ. With V trimmed by 4 bases and J by 6 bases, 9 bases remained unmatched. CDR3 coding DNA: TGTGCCAGCAGCTCCTGGGGGGGTGCGAGCGAGCAGTACTTC. Residues: CASSSWGGASEQYF.

The CDR3 region has the DNA TGTGCCAGCAGCCAGCTAGCGGGAGGAACCACCTACGAGCAGTACTTC. It codes for CASSQLAGGTTYEQYF. The chain couples TRBV3-1 (or the pseudogene TRBV3-2) to TRBJ2-7; 11 bases map to TRBD2. The CDR3 consists of 16 residues. Germline lookup yields CDR1 LGHDT and CDR2 YNNKEL (reference sequence). J gave up 2 bases and V 3 bases, and 6 bases lay outside the gene matches.

The chain recombines TRBV7-2 with TRBJ2-2; D call uncertain. This CDR3 spans 15 amino acids. The V end lost 2 bases, the J end lost 1 base, and 8 bases lay between the germline ends. Per the germline V gene, CDR1 is SGHTA and CDR2 is FQGNSA. This chain's CDR3 is CASSLTDGNTGELFF. CDR3 sequence (DNA): TGTGCCAGCAGCTTAACAGACGGGAACACCGGGGAGCTGTTTTTT.

The chain couples TRBV18 to TRBJ2-3, with 7 bases that match TRBD1. V lost 5 bases and J lost 6; bases outside the gene matches: 8. Germline CDR1 and CDR2: KGHSH and LQKENI. The CDR3 totals 14 residues. CDR3 nucleotides: TGTGCCAGCTCATCCAGGGGGAGAATCGATACGCAGTATTTT. Its translation: CASSSRGRIDTQYF.

V usage is TRBV27 and J usage is TRBJ2-5; no definite D call. V lost 0 bases to trimming and J lost 2 bases, with 4 bases between them. The CDR3 has 13 residues. CDR1 is MNHEY, CDR2 SMNVEV, per germline (reference sequence). The CDR3 reads CASSLSFQETQYF. CDR3 in DNA: TGTGCCAGCAGTTTATCCTTTCAAGAGACCCAGTACTTC.

The chain combines TRBV29-1 with TRBJ2-3; perhaps TRBD2 as D (6 bases). Germline-derived CDR1 and CDR2 are SQVTM and ANQGSEA. This CDR3 comprises 15 residues. Trimming shortened V by 2 bases and J by 8 bases, and 20 bases separated the two germline ends. The chain's CDR3 is CSVEHFLGGPSTQYF. For the CDR3, the DNA is TGCAGCGTTGAACATTTTTTGGGGGGACCCTCTACGCAGTATTTT.

The rearrangement links TRBV11-1 to TRBJ1-5; 10 nucleotides match TRBD1. Germline V CDR1 and CDR2: SGHAT, FQDESV (reference sequence). The ends lost 5 bases at V and 6 bases at J; junction bases unmatched: 7. The length of the CDR3 is 15 residues. The chain's CDR3 is CASSAGTGEAQPQHF. As DNA, the CDR3 is TGTGCCAGCAGCGCTGGGACAGGGGAGGCTCAGCCCCAGCATTTT.

The rearrangement links TRBV4-1 to TRBJ2-1; TRBD2 aligns across 14 bases. J gave up 10 bases and V 1 base, and 6 bases lay outside the gene matches. The CDR3 spans 16 residues. Germline values: CDR1 MGHRA, CDR2 YSYEKL. The DNA of the CDR3 is TGCGCCAGCAGCCAAGTAGGACTAGCGGGGGGTGGAGAGCAGTTCTTC. Its protein is CASSQVGLAGGGEQFF.

The chain joins TRBV6-2 or TRBV6-3 to TRBJ1-2; D is undetermined. CDR1 is MNHEY and CDR2 is SVGEGT in the germline V gene. The CDR3 totals 13 residues. V was cut by 2 bases and J by 4 bases, with 8 bases left in between. This CDR3 is CASSYVRVYGYTF. The CDR3, as DNA: TGTGCCAGCAGTTACGTTCGCGTCTATGGCTACACCTTC.

V is TRBV5-5 and J is TRBJ1-3; weak D call: TRBD1 (6 bases). The CDR3 extends over 16 amino acids. Trimming took off 1 base at V and 0 bases at J, with 11 bases between the two ends. Germline V gene sequence: CDR1 SGHKS, CDR2 YYEKEE (reference sequence). The CDR3 bases are TGTGCCAGCAGCTTGACTGCAGGGGTCTCTGGAAACACCATATATTTT. Amino acids: CASSLTAGVSGNTIYF. The full variable domain, rest sourced from reference TRBV5-5 and TRBJ1-3, is DAGVTQSPTHLIKTRGQQVTLRCSPISGHKSVSWYQQVLGQGPQFIFQYYEKEERGRGNFPDRFSARQFPNYSSELNVNALLLGDSALYLCASSLTAGVSGNTIYFGEGSWLTVV.

This chain uses TRBV10-2 with TRBJ2-7, with TRBD1 as a possible D gene (5 bases). In germline, CDR1 is WSHSY, CDR2 SAAADI. The CDR3 has 14 amino acids. V dropped 2 bases and J dropped 1 base, with 9 bases sitting between them. This CDR3 is CASSEGAGSYEQYF. CDR3 coding DNA: TGCGCCAGCAGTGAGGGGGCTGGGTCCTACGAGCAGTACTTC.

The rearrangement links TRBV9 to TRBJ2-6; D call uncertain. Germline lookup yields CDR1 SGDLS and CDR2 YYNGEE. V gave up 1 base and J gave up 0 bases, with 14 bases separating them. The CDR3 is 18 amino acids. In DNA form, the CDR3 reads TGTGCCAGCAGCGTACCCGGCCACAAGAGCTCTGGGGCCAACGTCCTGACTTTC. Amino acid sequence: CASSVPGHKSSGANVLTF.

Regarding this clone: The same CDR3 can be traced to other DNA sequences in this sample. The chain links TRBV6-5 to TRBJ2-5; 11 bases are shared with TRBD2. The CDR3 contains 15 residues. Trimming cost V 6 bases and J 2 bases; bases outside gene matches: 5. CDR1 is MNHEY, CDR2 SVGAGI, per germline. This CDR3 reads CASSPGTSGQETQYF. The CDR3 DNA reads TGTGCCAGCAGCCCCGGGACTAGCGGACAAGAGACCCAGTACTTC.

The chain combines TRBV7-2 with TRBJ2-1; TRBD2 matches 14 bases. Unmatched junction bases numbered 4, after V lost 7 bases and J lost 5 bases. The CDR3 spans 15 residues. Germline V lookup: CDR1 SGHTA, CDR2 FQGNSA. CDR3 region: CASNKGLAGDNEQFF. DNA of the CDR3: TGTGCCAGCAACAAGGGACTAGCGGGGGACAATGAGCAGTTCTTC.

The chain is built from TRBV19 and TRBJ1-3, with 7 bases that match TRBD1. V trimming: 11 bases; J trimming: 3 bases; junction bases outside the gene matches: 10. Germline CDR1 LNHDA, CDR2 SQIVND (reference sequence). This CDR3 is built from 14 residues. This chain's CDR3 is CASSEGADGNTIYF. The CDR3 DNA reads as TGTGCCTCGAGTGAGGGGGCCGATGGAAACACCATATATTTT.

The chain joins TRBV30 to TRBJ1-1, with TRBD1 as a possible D gene (5 bases). The ends were cut back, 0 bases at V and 6 bases at J, with 8 bases in the middle. The CDR3 contains 12 residues. CDR1 GTSNPN and CDR2 SVGIG come from the germline V gene (reference sequence). The CDR3 sequence is CAWSVRGPEAFF. The CDR3, as DNA: TGTGCCTGGAGTGTACGGGGACCTGAAGCTTTCTTT.

This clone was detected once. The rearrangement uses TRBV6-5 and TRBJ2-7; weak D call: TRBD1 (7 bases). CDR3 size: 12 residues. V was trimmed by 8 bases and J by 5 bases, leaving 13 bases between them. The germline gives CDR1 MNHEY, CDR2 SVGAGI. The CDR3 bases are TGTGCCAGCGACGACAGGGAGGACGAGCAGTACTTC. It encodes CASDDREDEQYF.

The chain links TRBV4-1 to TRBJ1-1; the D gene is possibly TRBD1 (6 bases). The CDR3 has 15 amino acids. V was trimmed by 3 bases and J by 1 base, leaving 12 bases between them. Germline CDR1 MGHRA, CDR2 YSYEKL. CDR3 sequence (DNA): TGCGCCAGCAGCCACGGCAGGGGAGGGAACACTGAAGCTTTCTTT. It codes for CASSHGRGGNTEAFF.

The genes are TRBV18 and TRBJ2-5; TRBD2 might be the D (5 bases). This CDR3 has 13 residues. Germline CDR1 and CDR2: KGHSH and LQKENI. The germline V and J ends were trimmed by 3 bases and 3 bases, with 8 bases remaining between them. For the CDR3, the DNA is TGTGCCAGCTCACCGTTCGGGGAAGAGACCCAGTACTTC. Residues: CASSPFGEETQYF.